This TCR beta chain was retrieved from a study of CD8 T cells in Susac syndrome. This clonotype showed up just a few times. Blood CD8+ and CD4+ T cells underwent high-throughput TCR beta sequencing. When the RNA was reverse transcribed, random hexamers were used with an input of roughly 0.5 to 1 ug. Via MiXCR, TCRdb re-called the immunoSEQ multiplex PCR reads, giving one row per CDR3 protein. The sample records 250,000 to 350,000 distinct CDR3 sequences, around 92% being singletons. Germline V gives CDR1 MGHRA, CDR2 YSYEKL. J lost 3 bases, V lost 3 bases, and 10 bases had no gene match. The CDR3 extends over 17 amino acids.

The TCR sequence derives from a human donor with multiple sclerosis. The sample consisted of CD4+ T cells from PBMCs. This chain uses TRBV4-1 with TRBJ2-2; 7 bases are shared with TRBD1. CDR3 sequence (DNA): TGCGCCAGCAGCCACATCCGCAGGGGGAAGGACACCGGGGAGCTGTTTTTT. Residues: CASSHIRRGKDTGELFF.